Following are 27 T cell receptor beta chains from one sample sequenced in a study of neoadjuvant nivolumab and ipilimumab in lung cancer. The protocol was immunoSEQ multiplex PCR, while the TCRdb copy is restricted to in-frame clones and leaves out a portion. The sample shows more than 25,000 clones, about 70% of them seen only once. Sequenced material: tumor tissue, taken after neoadjuvant nivolumab, alone or with ipilimumab, at or shortly before surgery. These receptors came from an adult with non-small cell lung cancer.

The chain couples TRBV10-3 to TRBJ2-5; 7 bases match TRBD1. CDR3 length: 18 amino acids. Looked up from germline, CDR1 is ENHRY and CDR2 is SYGVKD. Losses at the gene ends were 0 bases for V and 3 bases for J; bases not matched to a gene: 13. CDR3 region: CAISESVGRGGLEETQYF. CDR3 coding DNA: TGTGCCATCAGTGAGTCGGTTGGGCGAGGGGGCTTGGAAGAGACCCAGTACTTC.

This clone has a handful of counts. The chain combines TRBV5-4 with TRBJ2-1, with 12 positions matching TRBD2. This CDR3 is built from 15 residues. The V and J ends lost 1 base and 9 bases, in that order; junction bases with no gene match: 5. From germline, CDR1 is SGHNT and CDR2 YYREEE (reference sequence). This CDR3 reads CASSLQLAGGVEQFF. The DNA of the CDR3 is TGTGCCAGCAGCTTGCAGCTAGCGGGGGGGGTTGAGCAGTTCTTC.

Here the CDR3 reads CASSSVSNTEAFF. In nucleotides, the CDR3 is TGTGCCAGCAGCTCGGTGTCGAACACTGAAGCTTTCTTT. The J gene is TRBJ1-1, the V gene TRBV7-8; no clear D. Germline V gene lookup returns CDR1 SGHVS and CDR2 FQNEAQ. This CDR3 is built from 13 residues. The V end lost 4 bases, the J end lost 1 base, and 7 bases lay between the germline ends.

This clone was seen a few times. A junction boundary mismatches the germline segment, possibly from a read error. The chain combines TRBV7-9 with TRBJ2-2; weak D call: TRBD2 (5 bases). There are 16 residues in the CDR3. In germline, CDR1 is SEHNR, CDR2 FQNEAQ (reference sequence). The DNA of the CDR3 is TGTGCCAGCAGTTTAGGACGGAGGTTTAACACCGGGGAGCTGTTTTTT. Protein product: CASSLGRRFNTGELFF.

The chain employs TRBV28 and TRBJ2-7, with 9 bases lining up with TRBD1. The CDR3 is made up of 16 amino acids. J gave up 4 bases and V 4 bases, and 11 bases lay outside the gene matches. Germline values: CDR1 MDHEN, CDR2 SYDVKM. The CDR3 region has the DNA TGTGCCAGCAGTTCCTTACCGGGACAGGGCGTTTACGAGCAGTACTTC. Translation gives CASSSLPGQGVYEQYF.

This clone has just a few counts. The CDR3 region has the DNA TGTGCCAGCTCACCATTAAAGGACATCTCTGGAAACACCATATATTTT. This translates into CASSPLKDISGNTIYF. The chain combines TRBV18 with TRBJ1-3, with TRBD1 as a possible D gene (5 bases). The CDR3 is 16 amino acids. Trimming pared 2 bases from V and 0 bases from J, leaving 11 bases between. Per germline, CDR1 KGHSH and CDR2 LQKENI.

The chain uses TRBV11-3 and TRBJ2-1; 9 nucleotides align to TRBD2. After removal of 1 base from V and 5 bases from J, the junction contained 3 bases not matched to a gene. Germline-derived CDR1 and CDR2 are SGHNT and YENEEA. The CDR3 length is 15 residues. The CDR3 region is CASSLGAGGNNEQFF. DNA of the CDR3: TGTGCCAGCAGCTTAGGCGCGGGGGGGAACAATGAGCAGTTCTTC.

The rearrangement joins TRBV5-1 to TRBJ2-1; TRBD2 agrees at 9 bases. J gave up 7 bases and V 2 bases, and 4 bases lay outside the gene matches. The CDR3 spans 14 residues. Germline-derived CDR1 and CDR2 are SGHRS and YFSETQ. CDR3 DNA sequence: TGCGCCAGCAGCTTTACTAGCGGGCAAAATGAGCAGTTCTTC. This gives the protein CASSFTSGQNEQFF.

The V gene is TRBV30, the J gene TRBJ2-7, with D possibly TRBD2 on 6 matching bases. Germline V gives CDR1 GTSNPN, CDR2 SVGIG (reference sequence). The CDR3 is 16 residues long. V was pared by 0 bases and J by 1 base, with 16 bases between. This chain's CDR3 is CAWSVNRGLGSYEQYF. CDR3 coding DNA: TGTGCCTGGAGTGTAAATCGGGGGTTGGGGTCCTACGAGCAGTACTTC. Full variable domain (missing parts from reference TRBV30 and TRBJ2-7): SQTIHQWPATLVQPVGSPLSLECTVEGTSNPNLYWYRQAAGRGLQLLFYSVGIGQISSEVPQNLSASRPQDRQFILSSKKLLLSDSGFYLCAWSVNRGLGSYEQYFGPGTRLTVT.

In DNA, the CDR3 is TGCGCCAGCAGCCTACTGGGACAGGGGGGTACAGATACGCAGTATTTT. Its translation is CASSLLGQGGTDTQYF. The rearrangement links TRBV5-1 to TRBJ2-3, with 11 bases that match TRBD1. Germline lookup yields CDR1 SGHRS and CDR2 YFSETQ. The V segment lost 4 bases and the J segment 3 bases; nucleotides outside the gene matches: 7. This CDR3 is built from 16 residues.

V usage is TRBV29-1 and J usage is TRBJ2-5; D not resolved. Trimming stripped 4 bases from V and 2 bases from J, with 5 bases between. From germline, CDR1 is SQVTM and CDR2 ANQGSEA. CDR3 size: 11 residues. CDR3 nucleotides: TGCAGCGTTGGGGAACAAGAGACCCAGTACTTC. This translates into CSVGEQETQYF.

This clone has just a few counts. This sequence joins TRBV10-2 and TRBJ2-1; 11 positions match TRBD2. Germline CDR1 WSHSY, CDR2 SAAADI. V dropped 9 bases and J dropped 4; count of bases not matched to a gene: 5. This CDR3 spans 14 amino acids. The CDR3 DNA sequence: TGCGCCAGTTCAACTAGCGGGGGATACAATGAGCAGTTCTTC. Translation gives CASSTSGGYNEQFF.

This clone was observed a handful of times. The rearrangement uses TRBV6-1 and TRBJ1-5, with no clear D. This CDR3 is 14 amino acids long. Germline V lookup: CDR1 MNHNS, CDR2 SASEGT. Trimming left V 5 bases short and J 0 bases short, with 8 bases between. CDR3 sequence: CASSSTNSNQPQHF. In DNA, the CDR3 is TGTGCCAGCAGTTCAACTAATAGCAATCAGCCCCAGCATTTT.

This clone was seen only a few times. The chain uses TRBV2 and TRBJ1-1, with D uncertain. This CDR3 comprises 13 residues. Germline CDR1 is SNHLY and CDR2 is FYNNEI. The V end was cut by 4 bases, the J end by 0 bases, with 6 bases between. CDR3 amino acids: CASSGSVNTEAFF. The CDR3 DNA reads as TGTGCCAGCAGTGGATCCGTGAACACTGAAGCTTTCTTT. Combining the CDR3 with reference TRBV2 and TRBJ1-1 gives the whole variable domain EPEVTQTPSHQVTQMGQEVILRCVPISNHLYFYWYRQILGQKVEFLVSFYNNEISEKSEIFDDQFSVERPDGSNFTLKIRSTKLEDSAMYFCASSGSVNTEAFFGQGTRLTVV.

CDR3 amino acids: CSQGVSDTQYF. CDR3 nucleotides: TGCAGCCAGGGGGTGAGCGATACGCAGTATTTT. This chain connects TRBV20-1 to TRBJ2-3; 7 nucleotides align to TRBD1. Germline CDR1 reads DFQATT; CDR2 reads SNEGSKA (reference sequence). The CDR3 runs to 11 residues.

The chain is built from TRBV5-1 and TRBJ2-7; 9 nucleotides line up with TRBD2. Germline-derived CDR1 and CDR2 are SGHRS and YFSETQ. The length of the CDR3 is 16 residues. V shed 0 bases and J 2 bases; nucleotides not matched to a gene: 6. CDR3 residues: CASSLASGGRPYEQYF. CDR3 coding DNA: TGCGCCAGCAGCTTGGCAAGCGGGGGGCGTCCCTACGAGCAGTACTTC.

The chain links TRBV6-4 to TRBJ2-3; TRBD1 aligns across 8 bases. The CDR3 length is 14 residues. Germline V gene data show CDR1 as MRHNA and CDR2 as SNTAGT. V lost 6 bases, J lost 0 bases, and 2 bases stayed unmatched. DNA for the CDR3: TGTGCCAGCAGGCGACAGGGGAGCACAGATACGCAGTATTTT. Protein product: CASRRQGSTDTQYF.

The CDR3 DNA follows: TGTGCCAGCAGTGAGCACTTCACAGATACGCAGTATTTT. This codes for CASSEHFTDTQYF. J is TRBJ2-3 and V is TRBV6-1; D not resolved. Germline values: CDR1 MNHNS, CDR2 SASEGT. The CDR3 loop spans 13 amino acids. The V end lost 3 bases, the J end lost 2 bases, and 6 bases lay between the germline ends.

This chain's CDR3 is CASSPPDRGYEQYF. CDR3 bases: TGTGCCAGCAGCCCGCCGGACAGGGGATACGAGCAGTACTTC. The gene calls are TRBV5-4 and TRBJ2-5; 9 bases align to TRBD1. The tail of the sequence fits TRBJ2-7 better, so the J call may be wrong. Germline CDR1 is SGHNT and CDR2 is YYREEE (reference sequence). The CDR3 spans 14 residues.

V and J are TRBV5-1 and TRBJ2-5; a possible D gene is TRBD1 (5 bases). The CDR3 runs 16 residues. V shed 1 base and J shed 0 bases, with 13 bases lying between them. The V gene's germline CDR1 is SGHRS and CDR2 YFSETQ. The chain's CDR3 is CASSLQGSLYQETQYF. CDR3 nucleotide sequence: TGCGCCAGCAGCTTGCAGGGCAGTTTATACCAAGAGACCCAGTACTTC.

This clone has a single count. J is TRBJ2-7 and V is TRBV18; 10 bases are a match to TRBD2. The V gene end was trimmed by 5 bases and the J gene end by 5 bases; junction bases not matched to a gene: 6. CDR3 size: 14 residues. Looked up from germline, CDR1 is KGHSH and CDR2 is LQKENI. The CDR3 here is CASSRLAGANEQYF. The CDR3 DNA follows: TGTGCCAGCTCAAGGCTAGCGGGGGCTAACGAGCAGTACTTC. Full variable domain (rest looked up from reference TRBV18 and TRBJ2-7): NAGVMQNPRHLVRRRGQEARLRCSPMKGHSHVYWYRQLPEEGLKFMVYLQKENIIDESGMPKERFSAEFPKEGPSILRIQQVVRGDSAAYFCASSRLAGANEQYFGPGTRLTVT.

The gene calls are TRBV14 and TRBJ1-3, with a tentative D call TRBD1 (6 bases). The germline gives CDR1 SGHDN, CDR2 FVKESK. The CDR3 consists of 16 residues. The ends were cut back, 3 bases at V and 0 bases at J, with 12 bases in the middle. The CDR3 bases are TGTGCCAGCAGCCACAGAGGACAGTTCTCTGGAAACACCATATATTTT. Translating it yields CASSHRGQFSGNTIYF.

The chain uses TRBV30 and TRBJ1-6; tentatively, D is TRBD1 (6 bases). Germline CDR1 and CDR2: GTSNPN and SVGIG (reference sequence). V lost 3 bases to trimming and J lost 9 bases, with 12 bases between them. The CDR3 is 13 amino acids. CDR3 sequence (DNA): TGTGCCTGGAGCCAGGGGTTTATTTCACCCCTCCACTTT. Amino acid sequence: CAWSQGFISPLHF.

This clone was observed a single time. The chain couples TRBV2 to TRBJ1-1; possibly TRBD1 for D (5 bases). This CDR3 has 13 residues. V lost 7 bases, J lost 4 bases, and 13 bases lay in between. Germline V lookup: CDR1 SNHLY, CDR2 FYNNEI. CDR3 DNA: TGTGCCAGCATGACCGGTGGGGGCACTGAAGCTTTCTTT. Protein product: CASMTGGGTEAFF.

This chain joins TRBV9 and TRBJ1-6; D perhaps matches TRBD1 (5 bases). The CDR3 extends over 16 amino acids. Trimming left V 0 bases short and J 0 bases short, with 7 bases between. Germline CDR1 is SGDLS and CDR2 is YYNGEE. DNA for the CDR3: TGTGCCAGCAGCGTAGATGGGGCCTCCTATAATTCACCCCTCCACTTT. Translating it yields CASSVDGASYNSPLHF.

This chain links TRBV5-1 with TRBJ2-3; unclear D gene. The CDR3 totals 15 residues. V lost 4 bases, J lost 0 bases, and 12 bases lay in between. Germline-derived CDR1 and CDR2 are SGHRS and YFSETQ. The CDR3 loop is CASSLAAESTDTQYF. As DNA, the CDR3 is TGCGCCAGCAGCCTGGCCGCGGAGAGCACAGATACGCAGTATTTT.

This clone was observed a few times. The CDR3 DNA reads TGCGCCAGCAGCTTGGCCCCGCTAGCCAAAAACATTCAGTACTTC. It translates to CASSLAPLAKNIQYF. The chain carries TRBV5-1 and TRBJ2-4; D uncertain. V was pared by 0 bases and J by 0 bases, with 7 bases between. Germline V CDR1 and CDR2: SGHRS, YFSETQ. CDR3 length equals 15 residues.